A single sample is the source of the 31 T cell receptor beta chains below, sequenced in a study of blood T cell repertoires in COVID-19. Method: immunoSEQ multiplex PCR; TCRdb's copy keeps in-frame clones and lacks some. The repertoire holds about 400,000 clones, roughly nine tenths seen once, with under 2.5% in the top ten. Sample: PBMCs or T cells enriched from blood (not recorded which). The source is a woman aged 18-29 years with acute COVID-19.

The V gene is TRBV2, the J gene TRBJ2-3; maybe TRBD2 (5 bases). The CDR3 covers 14 residues. V lost 7 bases, J lost 2 bases, and 13 bases lay in between. Germline V CDR1 and CDR2: SNHLY, FYNNEI. CDR3 loop: CASNLFRDTDTQYF. The CDR3 DNA follows: TGTGCCAGCAATCTTTTCCGGGACACAGATACGCAGTATTTT.

This clone came up a few times. The chain carries TRBV7-3 and TRBJ1-2; D may be TRBD1 (5 bases). Germline V CDR1 and CDR2: SGHTA, FQGTGA. Trimming pared 4 bases from V and 8 bases from J, leaving 20 bases between. The CDR3 is made up of 15 amino acids. CDR3 residues: CASSSTVTAVGGYTF. The CDR3 coding sequence is TGTGCCAGCAGCTCGACAGTGACAGCCGTGGGAGGCTACACCTTC. Filled out from reference TRBV7-3 and TRBJ1-2, the complete variable domain reads GAGVSQTPSNKVTEKGKYVELRCDPISGHTALYWYRQSLGQGPEFLIYFQGTGAADDSGLPNDRFFAVRPEGSVSTLKIQRTERGDSAVYLCASSSTVTAVGGYTFGSGTRLTVV.

The V call is TRBV7-9, the J call TRBJ2-7, with 8 bases lining up with TRBD1. With V trimmed by 5 bases and J by 6 bases, 3 bases remained unmatched. The CDR3 is 12 amino acids. From germline, CDR1 is SEHNR and CDR2 FQNEAQ (reference sequence). Here the CDR3 reads CASSPTGGEQYF. CDR3 bases: TGTGCCAGCAGCCCTACAGGGGGCGAGCAGTACTTC.

V gene TRBV19 combines with J gene TRBJ2-1, with TRBD2 matching 8 bases. V lost 3 bases, J lost 7 bases, and 8 bases stayed unmatched. In germline, CDR1 is LNHDA, CDR2 SQIVND (reference sequence). The CDR3 spans 15 residues. Here the CDR3 DNA reads TGTGCCAGTAGTATCGCCGGACTAGCTTGGAATGAGCAGTTCTTC. It yields the protein CASSIAGLAWNEQFF.

The V and J genes are TRBV3-1 (or the pseudogene TRBV3-2) and TRBJ1-5; 7 bases agree with TRBD1. The CDR3 extends over 16 amino acids. From germline, CDR1 is LGHDT and CDR2 YNNKEL (reference sequence). With 1 base clipped from V and 6 bases from J, the junction kept 9 bases outside the gene matches. In nucleotides, the CDR3 is TGTGCCAGCAGCCAAGGGTTTCAGGGGGTGAGTCAGCCCCAGCATTTT. This encodes CASSQGFQGVSQPQHF.

J is TRBJ1-6 and V is TRBV7-6; no clear D. Germline CDR1 reads SGHVS; CDR2 reads FNYEAQ. The CDR3 loop spans 15 amino acids. Trimming pared 3 bases from V and 0 bases from J, leaving 6 bases between. CDR3 in amino acids: CASSLVSSYNSPLHF. The CDR3 nucleotides read TGTGCCAGCAGCTTGGTTAGCTCCTATAATTCACCCCTCCACTTT.

This clone was observed a single time. The chain joins TRBV7-2 to TRBJ1-5; unclear D gene. Germline values: CDR1 SGHTA, CDR2 FQGNSA. The V end lost 1 base, the J end lost 4 bases, and 11 bases lay between the germline ends. CDR3 length: 15 residues. CDR3 sequence reads: CASSLGANINQPQHF. DNA for the CDR3: TGTGCCAGCAGCTTAGGGGCAAATATAAATCAGCCCCAGCATTTT.

CDR3 sequence reads: CSVEDLGGDEKLFF. The CDR3 DNA is TGCAGCGTTGAAGATCTCGGGGGGGATGAAAAACTGTTTTTT. The chain employs TRBV29-1 and TRBJ1-4, with a possible D match to TRBD1 (5 bases). Deletions cut 0 bases from V and 6 bases from J, with 11 bases between. This CDR3 contains 14 residues. Germline V lookup: CDR1 SQVTM, CDR2 ANQGSEA.

The V gene is TRBV7-6, the J gene TRBJ2-7, with 9 bases that match TRBD1. The CDR3 loop spans 15 amino acids. V shed 4 bases and J 2 bases; nucleotides not matched to a gene: 6. The germline V gene encodes CDR1 SGHVS and CDR2 FNYEAQ. In nucleotides, the CDR3 is TGTGCCAGCAGCTCTCACGGGGACAGGGCCTACGAGCAGTACTTC. Protein: CASSSHGDRAYEQYF.

The chain recombines TRBV19 with TRBJ1-2; D perhaps matches TRBD1 (6 bases). V lost 3 bases, J lost 10 bases, and 15 bases lay in between. The CDR3 extends over 13 amino acids. CDR1 LNHDA and CDR2 SQIVND come from the germline V gene (reference sequence). The CDR3 here is CASSISWTDSYTF. The CDR3 DNA reads as TGTGCCAGTAGTATCAGTTGGACAGATTCCTACACCTTC.

This chain joins TRBV19 and TRBJ1-1, with 8 bases fitting TRBD1. Germline trimming cut 5 bases from V and 7 bases from J; bases unmatched to any gene: 9. From germline, CDR1 is LNHDA and CDR2 SQIVND (reference sequence). The length of the CDR3 is 14 residues. This CDR3 is CASSLQGAYGEAFF. CDR3 nucleotide sequence: TGTGCCAGTAGTCTTCAGGGGGCCTATGGTGAAGCTTTCTTT.

This clone has only one observation. The V and J genes are TRBV5-6 and TRBJ1-1, with 7 bases that match TRBD1. CDR3 length: 16 amino acids. V was clipped by 3 bases and J by 0 bases; unmatched bases: 8. Germline V gene sequence: CDR1 SGHDT, CDR2 YYEEEE. CDR3 bases: TGTGCCAGCAGCTCGGAGGGGACAGACTTGAACACTGAAGCTTTCTTT. This translates into CASSSEGTDLNTEAFF.

This clone appeared a few times. V gene TRBV3-1 (or the pseudogene TRBV3-2) combines with J gene TRBJ1-6; the match to TRBD1 covers 7 bases. The CDR3 has 16 residues. Trimming at V came to 3 bases and at J to 3 bases, leaving 5 bases not matched to a gene. Per the germline V gene, CDR1 is LGHDT and CDR2 is YNNKEL (reference sequence). The CDR3 DNA reads as TGTGCCAGCAGCCAGCGAACAGGGGACTATAATTCACCCCTCCACTTT. Protein: CASSQRTGDYNSPLHF.

This chain uses TRBV6-5 with TRBJ2-5; D is possibly TRBD1 (7 bases). Germline V gene sequence: CDR1 MNHEY, CDR2 SVGAGI. CDR3 size: 14 residues. Trimming removed 8 bases at V and 4 bases at J, with 17 bases between. In nucleotides, the CDR3 is TGTGCCAGCTCAGGGGGGCTAGGAGGAGAGACCCAGTACTTC. It specifies CASSGGLGGETQYF.

The chain employs TRBV6-5 and TRBJ1-2, with D possibly matching TRBD1 (5 bases). The V end lost 11 bases, the J end lost 2 bases, and 12 bases lay between the germline ends. From germline, CDR1 is MNHEY and CDR2 SVGAGI. This CDR3 region has 12 residues. In nucleotides, the CDR3 is TGTGCCGGCCCCCGGGGGAACTATGGCTACACCTTC. Translation: CAGPRGNYGYTF.

This clone has just a few counts. V usage is TRBV14 and J usage is TRBJ1-2; D call uncertain. Looked up from germline, CDR1 is SGHDN and CDR2 is FVKESK. Trimming shortened V by 0 bases and J by 3 bases, and 5 bases separated the two germline ends. The CDR3 is 13 amino acids. The DNA for the CDR3 is TGTGCCAGCAGCCAAGATATAGACTATGGCTACACCTTC. Translating it yields CASSQDIDYGYTF.

The chain carries TRBV5-4 and TRBJ2-3; 9 bases line up with TRBD1. The V gene's germline CDR1 is SGHNT and CDR2 YYREEE (reference sequence). Germline trimming cut 3 bases from V and 4 bases from J; bases unmatched to any gene: 9. The CDR3 sequence is 16 residues long. The CDR3 nucleotides read TGTGCCAGCAGCTCCCCGCCGGGACAGGGTTCAGATACGCAGTATTTT. Its translation is CASSSPPGQGSDTQYF.

The chain couples TRBV3-1 (or the pseudogene TRBV3-2) to TRBJ1-2; 9 bases fit TRBD1. The CDR3 has 17 residues. Germline V gene sequence: CDR1 LGHDT, CDR2 YNNKEL (reference sequence). With V trimmed by 0 bases and J by 4 bases, 9 bases remained unmatched. CDR3 sequence (DNA): TGTGCCAGCAGCCAAGAGGGAGGGACAGGGATTCCCTATGGCTACACCTTC. Its protein is CASSQEGGTGIPYGYTF.

This clone occurred a few times. The rearrangement uses TRBV15 and TRBJ1-3; 8 bases map to TRBD1. The ends lost 4 bases at V and 5 bases at J; junction bases unmatched: 4. CDR1 is LNHNV, CDR2 YYDKDF, per germline (reference sequence). This CDR3 has 14 amino acids. CDR3 nucleotide sequence: TGTGCCACCAGCATGAGACAGGGGAGAAACACCATATATTTT. Its translation: CATSMRQGRNTIYF.

V and J are TRBV12-3 or TRBV12-4 and TRBJ2-3; D not certain. The CDR3 is 13 amino acids. The germline V and J ends were trimmed by 5 bases and 2 bases, with 8 bases remaining between them. CDR3 nucleotides: TGTGCCAGCAGTCGAGACTTCACAGATACGCAGTATTTT. Protein sequence: CASSRDFTDTQYF.

V usage is TRBV29-1 and J usage is TRBJ2-1; D perhaps matches TRBD2 (5 bases). The V end lost 1 base, the J end lost 6 bases, and 7 bases lay between the germline ends. The CDR3 consists of 12 residues. In germline, CDR1 is SQVTM, CDR2 ANQGSEA. As DNA, the CDR3 is TGCAGCGTTGAAGGACTACCCAATGAGCAGTTCTTC. It encodes CSVEGLPNEQFF.

J is TRBJ2-1 and V is TRBV7-9, with TRBD2 matching over 7 bases. There are 15 residues in the CDR3. The germline CDR1 and CDR2 sequences are SEHNR and FQNEAQ (reference sequence). Trimming cost V 5 bases and J 1 base; bases outside gene matches: 5. The CDR3 DNA is TGTGCCAGCAGCCCGAGCGGGAAGTCCTACAATGAGCAGTTCTTC. Translation gives CASSPSGKSYNEQFF.

In regard to this clone: Other DNA sequences in the same sample also yield this CDR3. The chain couples TRBV9 to TRBJ1-3; D gene uncertain. V was cut by 1 base and J by 0 bases, with 5 bases left in between. The CDR3 runs 14 residues. Germline V CDR1 and CDR2: SGDLS, YYNGEE. CDR3 in DNA: TGTGCCAGCAGCGTACGGAGCTCTGGAAACACCATATATTTT. Amino acid sequence: CASSVRSSGNTIYF.

CDR3 DNA: TGTGCCAGCAGCTTAGCGGGAGGTGGAGAGACCCAGTACTTC. Its protein product is CASSLAGGGETQYF. The chain employs TRBV7-2 and TRBJ2-5; weak D call: TRBD2 (6 bases). Trimming shortened V by 0 bases and J by 4 bases, and 9 bases separated the two germline ends. The germline V gene encodes CDR1 SGHTA and CDR2 FQGNSA. CDR3 length: 14 residues.

The J gene is TRBJ1-5, the V gene TRBV3-1 (or the pseudogene TRBV3-2); maybe TRBD1 (5 bases). V lost 1 base to trimming and J lost 5 bases, with 12 bases between them. The CDR3 loop spans 15 amino acids. Germline-derived CDR1 and CDR2 are LGHDT and YNNKEL (reference sequence). CDR3 coding DNA: TGTGCCAGCAGCCAAGGCCCGATAGGGGATCAGCCCCAGCATTTT. Translated: CASSQGPIGDQPQHF.

The rearrangement links TRBV7-9 to TRBJ2-5, with D perhaps TRBD1 (5 bases). The V gene's germline CDR1 is SEHNR and CDR2 FQNEAQ (reference sequence). The CDR3 is made up of 17 amino acids. Trimming took 1 base from V and 0 from J, leaving 15 bases between them. The CDR3 spells CASSLEDTTPNQETQYF. The CDR3 coding sequence is TGTGCCAGCAGCTTAGAGGACACTACCCCGAACCAAGAGACCCAGTACTTC. The complete variable domain, with remaining parts taken from reference TRBV7-9 and TRBJ2-5, reads DTGVSQNPRHKITKRGQNVTFRCDPISEHNRLYWYRQTLGQGPEFLTYFQNEAQLEKSRLLSDRFSAERPKGSFSTLEIQRTEQGDSAMYLCASSLEDTTPNQETQYFGPGTRLLVL.

Concerning this clone: A junction boundary mismatches the germline segment, possibly from a read error. This chain uses TRBV7-8 with TRBJ2-7; 7 positions agree with TRBD1. Germline V gene data show CDR1 as SGHVS and CDR2 as FQNEAQ. CDR3 length: 13 residues. The CDR3 loop is CASSLERSQGVFF. Written as DNA, the CDR3 is TGTGCCAGCAGCTTAGAACGGTCGCAGGGGGTTTTCTTC.

The V gene is TRBV19, the J gene TRBJ2-1; possibly TRBD1 for D (6 bases). The CDR3 spans 15 residues. V was clipped by 4 bases and J by 2 bases, with 12 bases between them. CDR1 LNHDA and CDR2 SQIVND come from the germline V gene (reference sequence). The DNA of the CDR3 is TGTGCCAGTAGTAAGAGACAGGCCACCTACAATGAGCAGTTCTTC. The encoded protein is CASSKRQATYNEQFF.

CDR3 amino acids: CASSSGESSYNEQFF. The DNA of the CDR3 is TGTGCCAGCAGCTCGGGAGAGAGCTCCTACAATGAGCAGTTCTTC. The V call is TRBV7-2, the J call TRBJ2-1, with D perhaps TRBD2 (6 bases). Trimming took 4 bases from V and 0 from J, leaving 10 bases between them. The CDR3 spans 15 residues. CDR1 is SGHTA and CDR2 is FQGNSA in the germline V gene.

J is TRBJ2-7 and V is TRBV5-1; 7 bases agree with TRBD1. The CDR3 runs to 15 residues. Per the germline V gene, CDR1 is SGHRS and CDR2 is YFSETQ. J lost 6 bases, V lost 0 bases, and 9 bases had no gene match. The CDR3 region is CASSLGQTGVREQYF. In nucleotides, the CDR3 is TGCGCCAGCAGCTTGGGCCAAACAGGGGTGCGCGAGCAGTACTTC. Drawing the rest from reference TRBV5-1 and TRBJ2-7, the complete variable domain is KAGVTQTPRYLIKTRGQQVTLSCSPISGHRSVSWYQQTPGQGLQFLFEYFSETQRNKGNFPGRFSGRQFSNSRSEMNVSTLELGDSALYLCASSLGQTGVREQYFGPGTRLTVT.

The rearrangement joins TRBV29-1 to TRBJ2-7, with 9 bases lining up with TRBD1. Germline trimming cut 8 bases from V and 3 bases from J; bases unmatched to any gene: 5. Germline V gives CDR1 SQVTM, CDR2 ANQGSEA. The CDR3 has 12 residues. The chain's CDR3 is CSLRTGDYEQYF. CDR3 nucleotide sequence: TGCAGCCTCCGGACAGGGGACTACGAGCAGTACTTC.